This T cell receptor (beta chain) appears in the sequencing data of a study of naive and memory T cell subsets. This clonotype was found a few times. An equimolar mix of two oligonucleotides served as the beta constant-region primer for TRBC1 and TRBC2. In TCRdb, the UMI-ligation and nested PCR reads were re-called with MiXCR into one record per CDR3 protein. The repertoire has 65,000 to 85,000 distinct CDR3 sequences, roughly 13% of them found once; the top ten carry approximately 0.84%. V gave up 8 bases and J gave up 7 bases; unmatched junction bases: 4. The CDR3 runs 11 residues. Germline V gene lookup returns CDR1 SGHRS and CDR2 YFSETQ.

The clonotype was recovered from a human donor in good health. V is TRBV5-1 and J is TRBJ1-1, with 8 bases lining up with TRBD1. The sample taken for sequencing was central memory CD4+ T cells from blood. The CDR3 region is CASIGQGEAFF. The CDR3 DNA reads TGCGCCAGTATCGGACAGGGTGAAGCTTTCTTT.